This TCR beta chain was captured in a study of post-analysis software for immune sequencing data. Across the whole study: The study covered relapsing-remitting, secondary progressive and progressive-relapsing courses of multiple sclerosis.

Details on this clonotype: Its antigen is currently unknown.

This CDR3 has 16 residues. Germline assignment: CDR1 SGHRS and CDR2 YFSETQ. The germline V and J ends were trimmed by 3 bases and 5 bases, with 20 bases remaining between them. Presence of unique molecular identifiers characterized the TCR beta cDNA libraries. Between roughly 1 and 11 million T cells gave rise to 500,000 to 600,000 cDNA molecules. Using its own MiXCR run on the PCR reads, TCRdb lists one record per CDR3 protein. This table has hundreds of thousands of distinct CDR3 sequences, approximately 46% appearing once. Notes on the study in general: Samples sharing a preparation batch grouped tightly together when assessed by F measure. The study found significantly lower normalized Chao1 diversity in multiple sclerosis patients than in controls. Relative to controls, patients had about 5 TRBV segments at higher frequency, with TRBV5-6, TRBV5-1 and TRBV20-1 among these.

What was sequenced was blood. The rearrangement uses TRBV5-1 and TRBJ1-1; unclear D gene. The TCR was taken from a girl between 5 and 17 years old with multiple sclerosis. CDR3 residues: CASSSREMGLRTEAFF. The CDR3 region has the DNA TGCGCCAGCAGCTCGCGTGAAATGGGTTTACGAACTGAAGCTTTCTTT.